This T cell receptor beta chain was observed in a study of somatic mutations in cytotoxic T cells in rheumatoid arthritis (dated by TCRdb to 2015 to 2018). At the level of the whole study: Right after diagnosis and prior to the start of any treatment, roughly 30 ml EDTA of peripheral blood was drawn from patients. Sorted V beta1+ cells also underwent TCRB sequencing, and some V beta antibody-stained T-cell populations were flow-sorted at nearly 100% purity on a FACSAria II or Sony SH800. The study asked whether expanded CD8+ T-cell clones in newly diagnosed, untreated rheumatoid arthritis carry somatic mutations, and used TCRB deep sequencing to characterize clonality. For about 60 rheumatoid arthritis patients and 20 healthy controls, TCRB deep sequencing was carried out. Median age was essentially the same in the patient group and the control group. Points the paper makes about the study in general: CD8+ T-cell clonality in rheumatoid arthritis patients was not significantly different from that in age-matched healthy controls. An increase of CD8+ clonality with age was seen in patients (Spearman r=0.49) but not in healthy controls. The slight TRBV07 underrepresentation in patients was not adjusted for multiple comparisons. Several identical CD8+ TCRB sequences were found in both blood and synovial fluid, and in about an eighth of the roughly 60 patients the largest CD8+ clone exceeded 20% of CD8+ cells. The antigen targets of the expanded CD8+ clones were unknown, and absence from virus-specific databases did not rule out viral specificity.

This clone occurred a few times. This clone's antigen is unknown. No qualities accompany the bases; no much larger clone lies one base away. The germline V gene sets CDR1 to MRHNA and CDR2 to SNTAGT. A distance of 17 bases separates the germline ends of V and J, which lose 7 bases and 4 bases respectively. From cysteine to phenylalanine, the CDR3 is 15 amino acids long. The retained sequence is limited to the CDR3, 45 bases, with the frame set at the first base. Flow cytometry confirmed the purity of CD4+ and CD8+ cells that had been isolated by positive magnetic bead selection on an AutoMACS. A TCR V beta antibody panel was used in flow cytometry to screen first for clonal expansions, which were then characterized by TCRB deep sequencing of sorted CD8+ fractions. Ficoll-Paque PLUS density gradient separation was used to isolate peripheral blood mononuclear cells. Nucleospin Tissue or Tissue XS kits were used to extract DNA from CD4-enriched, CD8-enriched or PBMC samples, and a Qubit 2.0 fluorometer was used for quantification.

The immunoSEQ assay was applied to genomic DNA for TCRB CDR3 sequencing. As for the original processing: Patient CD8+ clones larger than 1% were compared against published virus-specific TCRB sequences, and only a few matched. Analyses were restricted to productive TCRB rearrangements. Clonality was calculated as a Shannon entropy-based productive clonality index, and a clone was defined by a unique TCRB CDR3 sequence. Repertoire overlap for a pair of samples was computed from each clone's template counts relative to total templates per sample. V-gene usage measured by flow cytometry correlated with TCRB sequencing V-gene usage, with a Spearman r of around 0.62. This is the immuneACCESS table as TCRdb keeps it, with only in-frame sequences that have V and J called. A part of the clones is gone; compared with another copy, unresolved V genes explain less than half, and the rest is unexplained. V and J calls and clone size are copied from that table; D and trimming were computed from the DNA. This sample has approximately 19,000 clones in its table, and 80% to 90% of those were observed once. The top ten clonotypes cover more than 13% of the sample.

This clonotype was sampled from an adult with rheumatoid arthritis. Recombination connected TRBV6-4 to TRBJ1-3, with the identity of the D gene unclear. Sequencing was done on a sample of CD8+ T cells sorted from blood. The DNA is as follows: TGTGCCAGCACCAAATCCCGGCGCAGGGGAAACACCATATATTTT. The translation is CASTKSRRRGNTIYF.